What follows describes a single T cell receptor beta chain. CDR3 length equals 12 residues. V shed 5 bases and J shed 8 bases, with 12 bases lying between them. This entry is derived from a study of blood T cell repertoires in COVID-19. In the study overall: There were acute and convalescent COVID-19 samples, and they came from the United States, Italy and Spain. T cells, B-cell-depleted T cells, or PBMCs provided the cDNA or gDNA that served as material.

Original analysis: Amplification with reference gene primers provided the estimates of nucleated cell counts. Measured with immunoSEQ multiplex PCR; TCRdb has only the in-frame clones, and not every one. V and J calls and clone size are those listed in that table; D and trimming were worked out from the DNA. Here the sample spans about 220,000 clones, 80% being singletons. Sequenced sample: peripheral blood. This TCR derives from a human donor in a cohort sampled during active COVID-19. The chain has TRBV12-3 or TRBV12-4 and TRBJ1-1; TRBD1 might be the D (6 bases). The CDR3 region has the DNA TGTGCCAGCAGTCGACAGGCCTGGGAAGCTTTCTTT. Translating it yields CASSRQAWEAFF.